A single sample gave rise to the 24 T cell receptor beta chains below, sequenced in a study of beta chain features in type 1 diabetes. General study findings and limits: TCRB CDR3s from Type 1 diabetes patients were moderately but significantly shorter in all four CD4+ subsets.

All of the isolated RNA was reverse transcribed, so expressed TCRB transcripts were sequenced. The assay was immunoSEQ multiplex PCR, and TCRdb's table has in-frame clones only and misses some. The sample yields hundreds of thousands of clones, around 15% seen once. These receptors have no known antigen. Sequencing input: naive CD4+ T cells from blood. These receptors originate from a man between 18 and 29 years old with type 1 diabetes.

The chain carries TRBV13 and TRBJ1-1, with 9 nucleotides matching TRBD1. CDR1 and CDR2 (germline): PRHDT, FYEKMQ (reference sequence). The CDR3 sequence is 15 residues long. V was clipped by 5 bases and J by 10 bases; unmatched bases: 14. CDR3 in DNA: TGTGCCAGCAGCCCCCTACCGGACAGGGGTGTTGGAGCTTTCTTT. The encoded protein is CASSPLPDRGVGAFF.

This clone was counted only a few times. The chain recombines TRBV30 with TRBJ2-2; D may be TRBD1 or TRBD2 (5 bases each). V was trimmed by 4 bases and J by 4 bases, leaving 13 bases between them. The CDR3 totals 14 residues. In germline, CDR1 is GTSNPN, CDR2 SVGIG (reference sequence). CDR3 residues: CAWTGRILTGELFF. In nucleotides, the CDR3 is TGTGCCTGGACGGGACGAATCCTCACCGGGGAGCTGTTTTTT.

The chain joins TRBV5-1 to TRBJ2-7, with unresolved D. CDR3 length: 13 residues. Trimming removed 0 bases at V and 3 bases at J, with 7 bases between. Per the germline V gene, CDR1 is SGHRS and CDR2 is YFSETQ. The CDR3 DNA follows: TGCGCCAGCAGCTTGGTCGCAAACTACGAGCAGTACTTC. Its protein is CASSLVANYEQYF.

V and J are TRBV20-1 and TRBJ2-5; D is unclear. CDR1 DFQATT and CDR2 SNEGSKA come from the germline V gene (reference sequence). Trimming took off 6 bases at V and 5 bases at J, with 10 bases between the two ends. This CDR3 has 11 residues. CDR3 region: CSALPAETQYF. The CDR3 DNA sequence: TGCAGTGCCCTCCCCGCGGAGACCCAGTACTTC.

The chain carries TRBV7-9 and TRBJ2-3; 10 bases match TRBD2. After removal of 5 bases from V and 1 base from J, the junction contained 6 bases not matched to a gene. In germline, CDR1 is SEHNR, CDR2 FQNEAQ (reference sequence). CDR3 length: 16 amino acids. CDR3 coding DNA: TGTGCCAGCAGCCGATTAGCGGGGGGCGGCACAGATACGCAGTATTTT. The encoded protein is CASSRLAGGGTDTQYF.

This clone showed up just a few times. This rearrangement joins TRBV28 to TRBJ1-1; 7 nucleotides line up with TRBD1. J was trimmed by 3 bases and V by 8 bases; bases with no gene match: 6. The CDR3 totals 13 residues. CDR1 MDHEN and CDR2 SYDVKM come from the germline V gene. The chain's CDR3 is CASSPGQYTEAFF. The CDR3 DNA reads TGTGCCAGCTCACCGGGACAGTACACTGAAGCTTTCTTT. The complete variable domain, with remaining parts taken from reference TRBV28 and TRBJ1-1, reads DVKVTQSSRYLVKRTGEKVFLECVQDMDHENMFWYRQDPGLGLRLIYFSYDVKMKEKGDIPEGYSVSREKKERFSLILESASTNQTSMYLCASSPGQYTEAFFGQGTRLTVV.

This clone appeared a few times. The chain couples TRBV28 to TRBJ2-3; a possible D gene is TRBD2 (7 bases). The germline CDR1 and CDR2 sequences are MDHEN and SYDVKM. The CDR3 is 15 residues long. V lost 7 bases and J 1 base, leaving 15 bases between the germline ends. The CDR3 DNA reads TGTGCCAGCACCCGACCGGGGGGCGGCACAGATACGCAGTATTTT. Protein product: CASTRPGGGTDTQYF.

V and J are TRBV2 and TRBJ2-1, with 15 nucleotides matching TRBD2. The CDR3 is made up of 17 amino acids. The V gene end was trimmed by 6 bases and the J gene end by 0 bases; junction bases not matched to a gene: 3. From germline, CDR1 is SNHLY and CDR2 FYNNEI. The CDR3 DNA sequence: TGTGCCAGCAGGGGACTAGCGGGAGGCCCCTCCTACAATGAGCAGTTCTTC. This gives the protein CASRGLAGGPSYNEQFF.

This clone turned up a few times. This sample includes further DNA sequences coding for the same CDR3. This chain connects TRBV19 to TRBJ2-1, with TRBD2 as a possible D gene (5 bases). Germline V gives CDR1 LNHDA, CDR2 SQIVND (reference sequence). This CDR3 has 13 residues. Trimming removed 3 bases at V and 4 bases at J, with 7 bases between. CDR3 nucleotides: TGTGCCAGTAGTATTCGGGAATACAATGAGCAGTTCTTC. Its translation is CASSIREYNEQFF.

This clone has more than one count but fewer than ten. CDR3 residues: CASSPPQRGGADTQYF. In nucleotides, the CDR3 is TGTGCCAGCAGTCCACCTCAGCGGGGGGGCGCAGATACGCAGTATTTT. The V and J genes are TRBV6-6 and TRBJ2-3, with 10 bases matching TRBD2. Per the germline V gene, CDR1 is MNHNY and CDR2 is SVGAGI (reference sequence). The length of the CDR3 is 16 residues. V was clipped by 5 bases and J by 4 bases; unmatched bases: 9.

V and J are TRBV12-5 and TRBJ2-1, with 14 positions matching TRBD2. Unmatched junction bases numbered 12, after V lost 6 bases and J lost 5 bases. This CDR3 contains 18 residues. The germline gives CDR1 LGHNT, CDR2 FRNRAP. In nucleotides, the CDR3 is TGTGCTAGTGGACCTGCCGGGACTAGCGGGAGCGGGGACAATGAGCAGTTCTTC. Protein product: CASGPAGTSGSGDNEQFF. Complete variable domain (other parts from reference TRBV12-5 and TRBJ2-1): DARVTQTPRHKVTEMGQEVTMRCQPILGHNTVFWYRQTMMQGLELLAYFRNRAPLDDSGMPKDRFSAEMPDATLATLKIQPSEPRDSAVYFCASGPAGTSGSGDNEQFFGPGTRLTVL.

This chain joins TRBV20-1 and TRBJ2-3; TRBD2 matches 8 bases. This CDR3 has 11 amino acids. Trimming cost V 0 bases and J 12 bases; bases outside gene matches: 2. Germline lookup yields CDR1 DFQATT and CDR2 SNEGSKA (reference sequence). The DNA of the CDR3 is TGCAGTGCTAGAGAGGCGGGGGGCCAGTATTTT. Translating gives CSAREAGGQYF.

This clone has a handful of counts. Within the sample, other DNA sequences also encode this same CDR3. The chain couples TRBV4-3 to TRBJ1-5; D call uncertain. Germline CDR1 is LGHNA and CDR2 is YSLEER. Deletions cut 0 bases from V and 7 bases from J, with 7 bases between. This CDR3 is 13 amino acids long. This CDR3 reads CASSQDRRQPQHF. The CDR3 region has the DNA TGCGCCAGCAGCCAAGATAGAAGGCAGCCCCAGCATTTT.

This clone was seen only a few times. This chain links TRBV27 with TRBJ2-3; D is unclear. Trimming took off 4 bases at V and 4 bases at J, with 9 bases between the two ends. The CDR3 spans 13 residues. Per germline, CDR1 MNHEY and CDR2 SMNVEV (reference sequence). The CDR3 DNA reads as TGTGCCAGCAGTTCAGCTGGGGCAGATACGCAGTATTTT. Translated: CASSSAGADTQYF.

This clone was counted only a few times. The V call is TRBV7-2, the J call TRBJ2-5, with a tentative D call TRBD2 (5 bases). Germline CDR1 and CDR2: SGHTA and FQGNSA. V was trimmed by 3 bases and J by 5 bases, leaving 13 bases between them. The CDR3 covers 14 residues. Here the CDR3 reads CASSFDPSGETQYF. Here the CDR3 DNA reads TGTGCCAGCAGCTTCGACCCATCGGGGGAGACCCAGTACTTC.

This clone was counted only a few times. CDR3 loop: CASSLTSGTDTQYF. In DNA form, the CDR3 reads TGTGCCAGCAGTTTAACCAGCGGGACAGATACGCAGTATTTT. The V call is TRBV28, the J call TRBJ2-3, with a tentative D call TRBD2 (6 bases). The CDR3 is 14 residues long. Trimming removed 2 bases at V and 3 bases at J, with 9 bases between. Germline lookup yields CDR1 MDHEN and CDR2 SYDVKM.

V gene TRBV19 combines with J gene TRBJ1-1, with no clear D. In germline, CDR1 is LNHDA, CDR2 SQIVND (reference sequence). This CDR3 comprises 13 residues. Between the trimmed V and J ends, which lost 10 bases and 3 bases, there was a span of 15 bases. The CDR3, as DNA: TGTGCCACCCTAACTCAGAGGGACACTGAAGCTTTCTTT. Protein sequence: CATLTQRDTEAFF. The variable domain in full, completed from reference TRBV19 and TRBJ1-1, reads DGGITQSPKYLFRKEGQNVTLSCEQNLNHDAMYWYRQDPGQGLRLIYYSQIVNDFQKGDIAEGYSVSREKKESFPLTVTSAQKNPTAFYLCATLTQRDTEAFFGQGTRLTVV.

The J gene is TRBJ2-3, the V gene TRBV19, with D hard to call. Germline V CDR1 and CDR2: LNHDA, SQIVND (reference sequence). Trimming pared 7 bases from V and 0 bases from J, leaving 8 bases between. CDR3 length: 13 residues. The CDR3 is CASTPTSTDTQYF. For the CDR3, the DNA is TGTGCCAGTACTCCGACTAGCACAGATACGCAGTATTTT.

The CDR3 DNA follows: TGCAGCGTGCGGTCCCAGTTGGCAGAGACCCAGTACTTC. Translating it yields CSVRSQLAETQYF. The genes are TRBV29-1 and TRBJ2-5; D uncertain. Trimming removed 6 bases at V and 4 bases at J, with 15 bases between. Germline CDR1 reads SQVTM; CDR2 reads ANQGSEA. The CDR3 extends over 13 amino acids.

This chain joins TRBV14 and TRBJ2-6; TRBD1 or TRBD2 may be the D gene (5 bases each). Germline CDR1 and CDR2: SGHDN and FVKESK. This CDR3 has 19 amino acids. Trimming removed 4 bases from V and 2 bases from J, with 21 bases in between. The DNA of the CDR3 is TGTGCCAGCAGCCCCGAGGGTAGGGGTTTGGGTCCTGGGGCCAACGTCCTGACTTTC. It translates to CASSPEGRGLGPGANVLTF.

The V gene is TRBV5-4, the J gene TRBJ2-3; TRBD1 matches 8 bases. From germline, CDR1 is SGHNT and CDR2 YYREEE (reference sequence). V shed 3 bases and J 1 base; nucleotides not matched to a gene: 4. This CDR3 is 15 amino acids long. CDR3 sequence: CASSSPGQGTDTQYF. The DNA of the CDR3 is TGTGCCAGCAGCTCCCCGGGACAGGGCACAGATACGCAGTATTTT. The entire variable domain, with the rest obtained from reference TRBV5-4 and TRBJ2-3, is as follows: ETGVTQSPTHLIKTRGQQVTLRCSSQSGHNTVSWYQQALGQGPQFIFQYYREEENGRGNFPPRFSGLQFPNYSSELNVNALELDDSALYLCASSSPGQGTDTQYFGPGTRLTVL.

The table lists this clone with a few counts. The chain links TRBV5-1 to TRBJ2-7; 16 bases map to TRBD2. Trimming took 4 bases from V and 5 from J; bases not matched to a gene: 6. The germline V gene encodes CDR1 SGHRS and CDR2 YFSETQ. This CDR3 has 16 residues. CDR3 sequence (DNA): TGCGCCAGCAGCCCGGGACTAGCGGGAGGGTCCCACGAGCAGTACTTC. Translating gives CASSPGLAGGSHEQYF.

This clone has a single count. CDR3 sequence reads: CASSLDGTTNQPQHF. CDR3 in DNA: TGTGCCAGCAGCTTAGATGGTACTACTAATCAGCCCCAGCATTTT. The chain employs TRBV7-2 and TRBJ1-5; D ambiguous. CDR3 length: 15 amino acids. Deletions cut 1 base from V and 4 bases from J, with 11 bases between. The germline gives CDR1 SGHTA, CDR2 FQGNSA. The full variable domain, its missing parts supplied by reference TRBV7-2 and TRBJ1-5, is GAGVSQSPSNKVTEKGKDVELRCDPISGHTALYWYRQSLGQGLEFLIYFQGNSAPDKSGLPSDRFSAERTGGSVSTLTIQRTQQEDSAVYLCASSLDGTTNQPQHFGDGTRLSIL.

The chain couples TRBV28 to TRBJ2-3, with D possibly being TRBD2 (6 bases). CDR1 is MDHEN and CDR2 is SYDVKM in the germline V gene. The V gene lost 6 bases and the J gene lost 2 bases, with 12 bases spanning the gap. This CDR3 has 14 amino acids. CDR3 nucleotides: TGTGCCAGCAGCGACGGGGGAGTCACAGATACGCAGTATTTT. Protein: CASSDGGVTDTQYF.